The following is a T cell receptor (beta chain) sequence with its context. This sample is part of a study of T cell changes during pregnancy in multiple sclerosis. The repertoire was sequenced with immunoSEQ multiplex PCR; TCRdb's copy has only in-frame clones and lacks some. This table has 57,000 or so clones, 88% appearing once. The specimen was peripheral blood, collected in the first trimester of pregnancy. This TCR came from a female donor with multiple sclerosis, enrolled in a pregnancy study.

CDR3 sequence reads: CASSTQGLDTQYF. The CDR3 DNA reads as TGTGCCAGCAGCACGCAGGGGTTAGATACGCAGTATTTT. V is TRBV11-3 and J is TRBJ2-3; perhaps TRBD1 as D (6 bases). The CDR3 is made up of 13 amino acids. Germline values: CDR1 SGHNT, CDR2 YENEEA. V gave up 5 bases and J gave up 5 bases, with 11 bases separating them.